Below, 10 T cell receptor beta chains from the same sample are listed, as sequenced in a study of T cells after yellow fever vaccination. TCRdb ran MiXCR on the 5' RACE reads and lists one entry per CDR3 protein. The table lists tens of thousands of distinct CDR3 sequences, roughly 7.4% of them singletons. Sequenced material: CD8+ T cells sorted from PBMCs, taken on the day of the yellow fever booster vaccination. All receptors come from a man aged 30 to 39 who received the YFV17D yellow fever vaccine.

This clonotype was seen only a few times. The chain uses TRBV9 and TRBJ2-7; D is uncertain. Looked up from germline, CDR1 is SGDLS and CDR2 is YYNGEE. The CDR3 has 13 amino acids. V lost 0 bases and J lost 0, with 4 bases in between. The CDR3 DNA follows: TGTGCCAGCAGCGTAGCCAGCTCCTACGAGCAGTACTTC. Translation: CASSVASSYEQYF.

This clonotype was seen ten or more times. The chain employs TRBV5-5 and TRBJ2-1; D is unresolved. Germline V lookup: CDR1 SGHKS, CDR2 YYEKEE (reference sequence). The length of the CDR3 is 13 residues. V gave up 2 bases and J gave up 4 bases, with 7 bases separating them. CDR3 in amino acids: CASSLGLYNEQFF. The CDR3 region has the DNA TGTGCCAGCAGCTTAGGATTATACAATGAGCAGTTCTTC.

This clonotype showed up many times. J is TRBJ2-7 and V is TRBV6-1, with 8 positions matching TRBD2. The junction had 4 bases not matched to a gene; V was cut back by 6 bases and J by 3 bases. This CDR3 region has 13 residues. CDR1 is MNHNS, CDR2 SASEGT, per germline. In nucleotides, the CDR3 is TGTGCCAGCAGGAAACTAGCGGACTACGAGCAGTACTTC. Residues: CASRKLADYEQYF.

The genes are TRBV6-2 or TRBV6-3 and TRBJ2-5; D is perhaps TRBD1 (6 bases). Germline CDR1 is MNHEY and CDR2 is SVGEGT. The CDR3 spans 14 residues. Deletions cut 3 bases from V and 2 bases from J, with 10 bases between. CDR3 protein: CASSYAGVQETQYF. DNA for the CDR3: TGTGCCAGCAGTTATGCAGGGGTACAAGAGACCCAGTACTTC.

There are a few counts of this clonotype. The V and J genes are TRBV5-1 and TRBJ2-5, with no clear D. The germline V and J ends were trimmed by 0 bases and 3 bases, with 12 bases remaining between them. Looked up from germline, CDR1 is SGHRS and CDR2 is YFSETQ. The CDR3 has 15 amino acids. The CDR3 nucleotides are TGCGCCAGCAGCTTGGATTACGGCAGTGAAGAGACCCAGTACTTC. Translating gives CASSLDYGSEETQYF.

This clonotype has ten or more counts. V and J are TRBV12-3 or TRBV12-4 and TRBJ1-5, with TRBD1 as a possible D gene (6 bases). The CDR3 totals 14 residues. V was trimmed by 5 bases and J by 4 bases, leaving 12 bases between them. CDR3 loop: CASSPGGANQPQHF. The DNA for the CDR3 is TGTGCCAGCAGTCCCGGGGGGGCAAATCAGCCCCAGCATTTT.

This clonotype was seen only a few times. The chain carries TRBV12-3 or TRBV12-4 and TRBJ1-1; no reliable D call. CDR3 length: 13 residues. V gave up 7 bases and J gave up 5 bases, with 14 bases separating them. The CDR3 DNA reads as TGTGCCAGCACAACAGCACCGGGGACTGAAGCTTTCTTT. Encoded protein: CASTTAPGTEAFF.

Turning to this clonotype: With a much larger clone just one base away, this may be a read error. The chain links TRBV7-7 to TRBJ2-7; perhaps TRBD2 as D (7 bases). The CDR3 is 12 residues long. Germline lookup yields CDR1 SSHAT and CDR2 FNYEAQ (reference sequence). Trimming stripped 5 bases from V and 7 bases from J, with 12 bases between. The CDR3 bases are TGTGCCAGCAGCCGGACAGCGGGAGAGCAGTACTTC. Residues: CASSRTAGEQYF.

This clonotype was observed a handful of times. The rearrangement joins TRBV9 to TRBJ2-7; 8 positions match TRBD1. Trimming removed 0 bases from V and 0 bases from J; junction bases left unmatched: 14. The CDR3 has 19 residues. Germline CDR1 is SGDLS and CDR2 is YYNGEE. The CDR3 sequence is CASSVGGGQGARSSYEQYF. Written as DNA, the CDR3 is TGTGCCAGCAGCGTAGGCGGAGGGCAGGGGGCCCGAAGCTCCTACGAGCAGTACTTC.

In its sample, this clonotype was seen a few times. J is TRBJ2-7 and V is TRBV5-1; D unclear. V gave up 5 bases and J gave up 5 bases, with 8 bases separating them. This CDR3 is built from 11 residues. Germline loops: CDR1 SGHRS, CDR2 YFSETQ. CDR3 sequence reads: CASSITDEQYF. The CDR3 DNA is TGCGCCAGCAGTATCACGGACGAGCAGTACTTC.